This TCR beta chain was identified during a study of cytomegalovirus exposure and HLA in healthy donors. The CDR3 contains 14 residues. The V gene lost 6 bases and the J gene lost 0 bases, with 10 bases spanning the gap. The germline gives CDR1 SGHTA, CDR2 FQGNSA. With 60 Vbeta and 13 Jbeta primers, the PCR was carried out. The repertoire was sequenced with immunoSEQ multiplex PCR; TCRdb's copy has only in-frame clones and lacks some. The sample lists 81,000 or so clones, around two thirds occurring once. Specimen: PBMCs. V usage is TRBV7-2 and J usage is TRBJ2-3, with D hard to call. The TCR comes from a woman aged 25 to 45 in good health and CMV-seropositive. DNA of the CDR3: TGTGCCAGCAGTGCGATAGCTAGCACAGATACGCAGTATTTT. Its protein is CASSAIASTDTQYF. The variable domain in full, with the rest retrieved from reference TRBV7-2 and TRBJ2-3, is GAGVSQSPSNKVTEKGKDVELRCDPISGHTALYWYRQSLGQGLEFLIYFQGNSAPDKSGLPSDRFSAERTGGSVSTLTIQRTQQEDSAVYLCASSAIASTDTQYFGPGTRLTVL.